These 7 T cell receptor beta chains originate from one sample sequenced in a study of siplizumab effects on memory and regulatory T cells. Assay used: immunoSEQ multiplex PCR; TCRdb lists only in-frame clones, some missing. The sample shows approximately 110,000 clones, around 92% of them seen only once. Sequencing input: Tregs sorted from blood. The receptor set was obtained from a human donor in good health.

A single count supports this clone. The chain joins TRBV7-2 to TRBJ1-4; no clear D. Germline V gene data show CDR1 as SGHTA and CDR2 as FQGNSA. The V end lost 5 bases, the J end lost 5 bases, and 15 bases lay between the germline ends. The CDR3 spans 15 residues. Written as DNA, the CDR3 is TGTGCCAGCAGCCTTTTAGGTGCGGCGAATGAAAAACTGTTTTTT. Protein: CASSLLGAANEKLFF.

The chain carries TRBV5-5 and TRBJ1-1; D is unresolved. Germline V gene lookup returns CDR1 SGHKS and CDR2 YYEKEE (reference sequence). This CDR3 is 12 amino acids long. With 2 bases removed from V and 7 bases from J, the gap between germline ends came to 9 bases. The CDR3 sequence: CASSLGGIEAFF. For the CDR3, the DNA is TGTGCCAGCAGCTTAGGCGGGATTGAAGCTTTCTTT.

This chain uses TRBV2 with TRBJ2-7; D ambiguous. The CDR3 length is 12 residues. V dropped 6 bases and J dropped 2 bases, with 8 bases sitting between them. Germline-derived CDR1 and CDR2 are SNHLY and FYNNEI. The CDR3 sequence is CASRRPPYEQYF. The CDR3 nucleotides are TGTGCCAGCAGACGGCCTCCCTACGAGCAGTACTTC.

The J gene is TRBJ2-4, the V gene TRBV2; TRBD1 aligns across 8 bases. The germline V gene encodes CDR1 SNHLY and CDR2 FYNNEI. This CDR3 comprises 13 residues. V lost 6 bases to trimming and J lost 6 bases; unmatched junction nucleotides: 4. The chain's CDR3 is CASSGQGRNIQYF. The CDR3 nucleotides are TGTGCCAGCAGCGGACAGGGACGAAACATTCAGTACTTC.

The V and J genes are TRBV9 and TRBJ1-1, with D unresolved. The CDR3 is 10 residues long. V was pared by 0 bases and J by 12 bases, with 6 bases between. From germline, CDR1 is SGDLS and CDR2 YYNGEE. The CDR3 DNA is TGTGCCAGCAGCGTAGTTTCCCCTTTCTTT. Its translation is CASSVVSPFF.

This chain joins TRBV18 and TRBJ1-4; D might be TRBD1 (5 bases). This CDR3 comprises 16 residues. Germline CDR1 and CDR2: KGHSH and LQKENI. V gave up 3 bases and J gave up 0 bases, with 11 bases separating them. CDR3 coding DNA: TGTGCCAGCTCACCCTACCCGACAGCAACTAATGAAAAACTGTTTTTT. Amino acid sequence: CASSPYPTATNEKLFF.

On this clone: The junction departs from germline at one end; a sequencing error may be responsible. The V gene is TRBV2, the J gene TRBJ2-1, with D tentatively TRBD2 (6 bases). CDR1 and CDR2 from the germline V gene are SNHLY and FYNNEI. The CDR3 runs to 15 residues. The CDR3 protein is CASREGGGKYNEQFF. CDR3 nucleotides: TGTGCCAGCAGGGAAGGTGGAGGGAAGTACAATGAGCAGTTCTTC.